The present TCR beta chain was sequenced within a study of blood T cell repertoires in COVID-19. Whole-study context: The cDNA or gDNA used as material had been derived from T cells, B-cell-depleted T cells, or PBMCs.

Clones were read by immunoSEQ multiplex PCR, and TCRdb kept only the in-frame ones, dropping some. Among tens of thousands of clones listed, roughly four fifths were seen once. CDR3 length: 14 amino acids. Germline V gives CDR1 KGHSH, CDR2 LQKENI. With 2 bases removed from V and 5 bases from J, the gap between germline ends came to 10 bases. The receptor was derived from a human donor in a cohort sampled during active COVID-19. This chain joins TRBV18 and TRBJ1-5; D possibly corresponds to TRBD1 (6 bases). The sequenced material came from peripheral blood. CDR3 bases: TGTGCCAGCTCACCAGGGGGGGCCCATCAGCCCCAGCATTTT. As protein: CASSPGGAHQPQHF.